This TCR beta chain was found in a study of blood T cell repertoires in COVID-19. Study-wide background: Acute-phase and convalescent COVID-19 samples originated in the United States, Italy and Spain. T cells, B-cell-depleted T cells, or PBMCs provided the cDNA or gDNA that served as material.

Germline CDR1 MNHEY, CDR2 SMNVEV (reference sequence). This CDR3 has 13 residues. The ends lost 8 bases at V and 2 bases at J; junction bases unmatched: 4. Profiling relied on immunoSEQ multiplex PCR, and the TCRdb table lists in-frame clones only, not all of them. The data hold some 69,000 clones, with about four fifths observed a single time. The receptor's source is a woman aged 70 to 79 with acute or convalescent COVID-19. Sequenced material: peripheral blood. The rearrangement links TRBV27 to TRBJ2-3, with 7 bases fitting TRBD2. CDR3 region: CASRTRNTDTQYF. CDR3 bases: TGTGCCAGCCGGACTAGAAACACAGATACGCAGTATTTT.